The table lists the clone carrying this T cell receptor (beta chain) with a few counts. Germline lookup yields CDR1 SGHTA and CDR2 FQGTGA. The CDR3 loop spans 16 amino acids. V trimming: 1 base; J trimming: 0 bases; junction bases outside the gene matches: 3. A second PCR, run for about 7 to 11 cycles, used a sample-barcoded 5' primer plus a J-beta primer mix. TCRdb reanalysed the 5' RACE reads using MiXCR and keeps one entry per CDR3 protein. The sample includes approximately 730,000 distinct CDR3 sequences, about 55% of them seen just once. This sample was taken from a study of blood T cells in healthy people across ages.

V gene TRBV7-3 combines with J gene TRBJ2-3; 8 positions match TRBD2. The receptor was isolated from a man aged 80 or over in good health. The sequenced sample consisted of blood. Here the CDR3 reads CASSLNPSGSTDTQYF. The CDR3 bases are TGTGCCAGCAGCTTAAATCCTAGCGGGAGCACAGATACGCAGTATTTT.